Shown below are 23 T cell receptor beta chains from a single sample sequenced in a study of regulatory T cells in long-lasting Graves disease. CDR3 regions were amplified by Arm-PCR using iRepertoire HTBI primers to build TCR beta libraries. TCRdb ran MiXCR on the multiplex PCR reads and lists one entry per CDR3 protein. The sample records 500,000 to 700,000 distinct CDR3 sequences, 25% to 35% being singletons. Time point reported: persistent/refractory GD, antithyroid drugs over 5 years with positive TRAb. Researchers made the TCR library from RNA that was extracted from PBMCs. The source was peripheral blood mononuclear cells (PBMCs), collected when the disease was refractory, from a patient treated with antithyroid drugs. The receptors were gathered from a female donor with Graves disease.

This clonotype was observed a handful of times. The chain has TRBV18 and TRBJ1-5; D unresolved. Germline CDR1 reads KGHSH; CDR2 reads LQKENI. V was clipped by 2 bases and J by 1 base, with 9 bases between them. The CDR3 loop spans 15 amino acids. CDR3 sequence reads: CASSPGVLSNQPQHF. CDR3 coding DNA: TGTGCCAGCTCACCAGGGGTTCTAAGCAATCAGCCCCAGCATTTT.

This sequence joins TRBV29-1 and TRBJ1-1; TRBD1 matches 10 bases. The CDR3 is made up of 14 amino acids. Germline assignment: CDR1 SQVTM and CDR2 ANQGSEA. V lost 4 bases and J lost 2; bases outside the gene matches: 4. As DNA, the CDR3 is TGCAGCGTTGCTGGGGACAGGGGTAACACTGAAGCTTTCTTT. Its translation is CSVAGDRGNTEAFF.

With regard to this clonotype: A junction boundary mismatches the germline segment, possibly from a read error. The chain is built from TRBV28 and TRBJ1-1, with TRBD1 identical over 10 bases. CDR3 size: 14 residues. Germline CDR1 MDHEN, CDR2 SYDVKM. This CDR3 reads CTSSLDRGISSAFF. The DNA for the CDR3 is TGTACCAGCAGTTTGGACAGGGGGATTTCGTCAGCTTTCTTT.

This clonotype occurred a few times. The genes are TRBV12-3 or TRBV12-4 and TRBJ2-7, with TRBD1 matching over 10 bases. The J segment lost 5 bases and the V segment lost 5 bases, leaving 9 bases of the junction unmatched. The CDR3 is 15 amino acids. The DNA for the CDR3 is TGTGCCAGCAGTAAGGACAGGGGGGGTGTCCACGAGCAGTACTTC. Its protein is CASSKDRGGVHEQYF.

This clonotype was seen many times. The V gene is TRBV28, the J gene TRBJ1-1; D is ambiguous. With 7 bases removed from V and 4 bases from J, the gap between germline ends came to 13 bases. The CDR3 length is 13 residues. CDR1 and CDR2 from the germline V gene are MDHEN and SYDVKM. In DNA form, the CDR3 reads TGTGCCAGCACCTCAGGTACAGCCACTGAAGCTTTCTTT. It encodes CASTSGTATEAFF. Using reference TRBV28 and TRBJ1-1 for the parts outside the CDR3, the full variable domain is DVKVTQSSRYLVKRTGEKVFLECVQDMDHENMFWYRQDPGLGLRLIYFSYDVKMKEKGDIPEGYSVSREKKERFSLILESASTNQTSMYLCASTSGTATEAFFGQGTRLTVV.

The count of this clonotype is one. The V and J genes are TRBV5-1 and TRBJ1-2; D may be TRBD1 (5 bases). Germline V gives CDR1 SGHRS, CDR2 YFSETQ. V was cut by 4 bases and J by 3 bases, with 13 bases left in between. The CDR3 totals 14 residues. The CDR3 reads CASSEGTPYYGYTF. The DNA of the CDR3 is TGCGCCAGCAGCGAAGGGACTCCTTACTATGGCTACACCTTC.

The chain combines TRBV20-1 with TRBJ1-1; D is undetermined. There are 13 residues in the CDR3. Germline-derived CDR1 and CDR2 are DFQATT and SNEGSKA (reference sequence). CDR3 nucleotides: TGCAGCGTACTGCTTCGGGTGGGCACTGAAGCTTTCTTT. This codes for CSVLLRVGTEAFF.

The J gene is TRBJ2-3, the V gene TRBV20-1; 8 positions match TRBD1. V lost 3 bases, J lost 4 bases, and 3 bases stayed unmatched. Germline values: CDR1 DFQATT, CDR2 SNEGSKA (reference sequence). The CDR3 is 13 residues long. The CDR3, as DNA: TGCAGTGCTAGGACAGGGGCGGCAGATACGCAGTATTTT. Translation: CSARTGAADTQYF.

This clonotype was seen only a few times. The chain is built from TRBV20-1 and TRBJ1-2; D not certain. Trimming cost V 0 bases and J 7 bases, with 6 bases left between them. This CDR3 comprises 11 residues. Germline V gene lookup returns CDR1 DFQATT and CDR2 SNEGSKA (reference sequence). The CDR3 DNA is TGCAGTGCTAGAGACCCCGTTGGCTACACCTTC. This sequence encodes CSARDPVGYTF.

The genes are TRBV20-1 and TRBJ2-7; 10 nucleotides line up with TRBD2. Germline V gives CDR1 DFQATT, CDR2 SNEGSKA (reference sequence). The CDR3 loop spans 14 amino acids. V lost 4 bases, J lost 1 base, and 4 bases stayed unmatched. CDR3 sequence reads: CSAKWTSGSYEQYF. The CDR3 DNA reads as TGCAGTGCTAAGTGGACTAGCGGTTCCTACGAGCAGTACTTC.

Of note for this clonotype: One end of the junction is discordant with germline, which a read error may explain. The chain links TRBV12-3 or TRBV12-4 to TRBJ1-5, with a tentative D call TRBD1 (5 bases). This CDR3 is 13 amino acids long. CDR3 bases: TGTGTCAGCAGTTTTCAGGGAAATCAGCCCCAGCATTTT. It specifies CVSSFQGNQPQHF.

This chain joins TRBV12-3 or TRBV12-4 and TRBJ1-3; D is unclear. Trimming removed 5 bases from V and 3 bases from J, with 11 bases in between. The CDR3 sequence is 14 residues long. The CDR3 DNA reads as TGTGCCAGCAGTACCCGGACCCTTGGAAACACCATATATTTT. It translates to CASSTRTLGNTIYF.

V is TRBV5-1 and J is TRBJ1-2; D perhaps matches TRBD1 (6 bases). V was cut by 4 bases and J by 6 bases, with 16 bases left in between. Germline assignment: CDR1 SGHRS and CDR2 YFSETQ. The CDR3 is 14 residues long. The CDR3 region is CASSRTRQVDGYTF. CDR3 in DNA: TGCGCCAGCAGCCGGACAAGACAGGTCGATGGCTACACCTTC.

This clonotype was recorded many times. The V call is TRBV28, the J call TRBJ2-7; TRBD1 matches 9 bases. Germline CDR1 reads MDHEN; CDR2 reads SYDVKM. The CDR3 is 15 residues long. V dropped 5 bases and J dropped 7; count of bases not matched to a gene: 12. DNA of the CDR3: TGTGCCAGCAGTACACCATCGACAGGGGGAGGGGAGCAGTACTTC. As protein: CASSTPSTGGGEQYF.

The table lists this clonotype with a few counts. The chain joins TRBV15 to TRBJ1-1; D may be TRBD1 (5 bases). In germline, CDR1 is LNHNV, CDR2 YYDKDF (reference sequence). V lost 0 bases, J lost 1 base, and 12 bases lay in between. The CDR3 has 16 amino acids. CDR3 loop: CATSRDPPGRNTEAFF. The DNA of the CDR3 is TGTGCCACCAGCAGAGATCCTCCAGGGAGGAACACTGAAGCTTTCTTT.

This clonotype appeared a few times. The chain uses TRBV25-1 and TRBJ1-1, with D possibly TRBD1 on 6 matching bases. The germline CDR1 and CDR2 sequences are MGHDK and SYGVNS. Deletions cut 1 base from V and 8 bases from J, with 8 bases between. The CDR3 sequence is 12 residues long. This CDR3 is CASSESGVEAFF. The CDR3 nucleotides read TGTGCCAGCAGTGAATCAGGGGTGGAAGCTTTCTTT.

This clonotype appeared a few times. The chain couples TRBV6-1 to TRBJ2-1; 8 positions match TRBD2. Germline V lookup: CDR1 MNHNS, CDR2 SASEGT. Trimming cost V 6 bases and J 7 bases; bases outside gene matches: 5. The CDR3 is 13 amino acids. CDR3 loop: CASSSGSWNEQFF. Here the CDR3 DNA reads TGTGCCAGCAGCAGCGGGAGTTGGAATGAGCAGTTCTTC.

The chain uses TRBV6-1 and TRBJ1-1; D unclear. Germline V lookup: CDR1 MNHNS, CDR2 SASEGT. This CDR3 spans 13 amino acids. V gave up 5 bases and J gave up 2 bases, with 9 bases separating them. The CDR3 sequence: CASSKQYNTEAFF. The CDR3 DNA is TGTGCCAGCAGTAAACAGTATAACACTGAAGCTTTCTTT.

V gene TRBV29-1 combines with J gene TRBJ1-5; 10 bases line up with TRBD1. The length of the CDR3 is 14 residues. J gave up 6 bases and V 6 bases, and 8 bases lay outside the gene matches. CDR1 SQVTM and CDR2 ANQGSEA come from the germline V gene. The CDR3 loop reads CSVRDRGQGQPQHF. CDR3 DNA sequence: TGCAGCGTAAGAGACAGGGGGCAAGGTCAGCCCCAGCATTTT.

The V call is TRBV19, the J call TRBJ1-5, with TRBD1 identical over 9 bases. V lost 8 bases and J lost 2; bases outside the gene matches: 13. Germline CDR1 is LNHDA and CDR2 is SQIVND (reference sequence). The CDR3 length is 17 residues. The CDR3 sequence: CASLPGTGSVGNQPQHF. In nucleotides, the CDR3 is TGTGCCAGTCTCCCCGGGACAGGGAGTGTGGGCAATCAGCCCCAGCATTTT.

This clonotype has a handful of counts. The CDR3 nucleotides are TGTGCCAGCAGTGAAGAGCAGGGAGCCTATGGCTACACCTTC. Protein: CASSEEQGAYGYTF. The V call is TRBV2, the J call TRBJ1-2; maybe TRBD1 (5 bases). With 1 base removed from V and 4 bases from J, the gap between germline ends came to 10 bases. From germline, CDR1 is SNHLY and CDR2 FYNNEI. There are 14 residues in the CDR3.

As to this clonotype: Possible read error: a much larger clone is one base away. The rearrangement links TRBV2 to TRBJ1-1; D is unresolved. The CDR3 extends over 15 amino acids. V was pared by 3 bases and J by 0 bases, with 11 bases between. Germline CDR1 reads SNHLY; CDR2 reads FYNNEI. The CDR3 protein is CASSERRRMNTEAFF. The CDR3 bases are TGTGCCAGCAGTGAGAGGCGGCGGATGAACACTGAAGCTTTCTTT.

This chain links TRBV27 with TRBJ2-7; D is undetermined. With 4 bases removed from V and 2 bases from J, the gap between germline ends came to 6 bases. There are 12 residues in the CDR3. CDR1 is MNHEY and CDR2 is SMNVEV in the germline V gene (reference sequence). The CDR3 nucleotides read TGTGCCAGCAGTTCTACTCCCTACGAGCAGTACTTC. Translated: CASSSTPYEQYF.